The clone carrying this TCR beta chain was detected ten times or more. This specimen belongs to a study of T-cell reconstitution after alpha-beta-depleted transplantation in children. During its preparation, the TCRbeta library received unique molecular identifiers. TCRdb passed the PCR reads through MiXCR, listing each CDR3 protein once. The data hold 83,000 or so distinct CDR3 sequences, with roughly 8.3% observed a single time. The TCR originated in a human donor who donated a stem cell graft to a child with congenital amegakaryocytic thrombocytopenia. The sample here was PBMCs from the stem cell graft donor, taken from the stem cell graft.

This CDR3 reads CASSHTRDGYGYTF. DNA for the CDR3: TGTGCCAGCAGCCACACCCGGGACGGCTATGGCTACACCTTC. This chain joins TRBV12-3 or TRBV12-4 and TRBJ1-2; tentatively, D is TRBD1 (5 bases). V was shortened by 6 bases and J by 4 bases, with 15 bases between the two germline ends. This CDR3 contains 14 residues.